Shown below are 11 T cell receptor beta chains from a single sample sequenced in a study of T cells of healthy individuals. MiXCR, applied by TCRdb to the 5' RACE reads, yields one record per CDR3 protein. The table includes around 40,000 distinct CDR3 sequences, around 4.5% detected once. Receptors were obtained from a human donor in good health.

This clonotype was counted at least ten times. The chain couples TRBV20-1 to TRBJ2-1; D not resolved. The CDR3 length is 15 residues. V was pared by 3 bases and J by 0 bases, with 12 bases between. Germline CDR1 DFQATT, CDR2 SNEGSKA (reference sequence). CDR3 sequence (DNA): TGCAGTGCTAGCCCTGGCCCGAGCTCCTACAATGAGCAGTTCTTC. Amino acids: CSASPGPSSYNEQFF.

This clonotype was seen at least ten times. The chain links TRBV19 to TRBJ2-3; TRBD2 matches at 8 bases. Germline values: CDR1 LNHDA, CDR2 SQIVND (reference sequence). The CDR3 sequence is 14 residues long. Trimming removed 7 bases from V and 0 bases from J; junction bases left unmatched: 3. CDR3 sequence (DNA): TGTGCCAGTACAACTAGCGGAAGCACAGATACGCAGTATTTT. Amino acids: CASTTSGSTDTQYF.

CDR3 loop: CSAGTGGVWQPQHF. CDR3 coding DNA: TGCAGTGCGGGGACAGGGGGCGTGTGGCAGCCCCAGCATTTT. This chain links TRBV20-1 with TRBJ1-5; 12 nucleotides align to TRBD1. Germline V gives CDR1 DFQATT, CDR2 SNEGSKA (reference sequence). The V and J ends lost 6 bases and 7 bases, in that order; junction bases with no gene match: 7. This CDR3 spans 14 amino acids.

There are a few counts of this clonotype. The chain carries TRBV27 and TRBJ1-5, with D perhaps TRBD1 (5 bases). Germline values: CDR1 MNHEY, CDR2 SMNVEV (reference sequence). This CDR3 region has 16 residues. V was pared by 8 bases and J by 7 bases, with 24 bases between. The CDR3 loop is CASRQSSDIRGQPQHF. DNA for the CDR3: TGTGCCAGCCGACAATCCTCGGACATTAGGGGCCAGCCCCAGCATTTT.

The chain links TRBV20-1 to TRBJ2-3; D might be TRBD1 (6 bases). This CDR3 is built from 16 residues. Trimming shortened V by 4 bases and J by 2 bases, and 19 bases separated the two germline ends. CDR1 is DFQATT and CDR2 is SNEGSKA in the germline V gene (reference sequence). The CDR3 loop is CSATNLGQSNTDTQYF. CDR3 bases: TGCAGTGCTACCAACCTCGGACAGAGTAACACAGATACGCAGTATTTT.

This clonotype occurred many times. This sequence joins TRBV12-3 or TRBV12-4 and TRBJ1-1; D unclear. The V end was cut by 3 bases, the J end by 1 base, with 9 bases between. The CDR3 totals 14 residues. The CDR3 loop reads CASSFGRRNTEAFF. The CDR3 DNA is TGTGCCAGCAGTTTTGGTAGGCGGAACACTGAAGCTTTCTTT.

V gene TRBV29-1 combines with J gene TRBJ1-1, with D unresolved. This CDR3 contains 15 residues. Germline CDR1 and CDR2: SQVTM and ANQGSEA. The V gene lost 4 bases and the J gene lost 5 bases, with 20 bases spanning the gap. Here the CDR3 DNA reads TGCAGCGTTGCGCTCAGGTTGGCTGTTCGGACTGAAGCTTTCTTT. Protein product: CSVALRLAVRTEAFF.

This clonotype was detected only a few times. CDR3 nucleotide sequence: TGTGCCAGCAGTTTGTGGGGCGAGGACGAAGCTTTCTTT. Translated: CASSLWGEDEAFF. The chain recombines TRBV27 with TRBJ1-1, with D perhaps TRBD1 (5 bases). CDR3 length: 13 amino acids. Germline CDR1 is MNHEY and CDR2 is SMNVEV (reference sequence). V lost 3 bases to trimming and J lost 8 bases, with 13 bases between them.

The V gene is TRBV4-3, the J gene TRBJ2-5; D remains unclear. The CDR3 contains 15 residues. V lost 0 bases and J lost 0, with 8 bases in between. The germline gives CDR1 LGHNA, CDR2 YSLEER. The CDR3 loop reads CASSQDHEDQETQYF. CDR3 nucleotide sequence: TGCGCCAGCAGCCAAGATCATGAAGACCAAGAGACCCAGTACTTC.

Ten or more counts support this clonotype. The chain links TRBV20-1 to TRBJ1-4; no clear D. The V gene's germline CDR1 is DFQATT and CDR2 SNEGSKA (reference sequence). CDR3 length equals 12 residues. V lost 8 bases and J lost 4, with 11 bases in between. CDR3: CSTWQINEKLFF. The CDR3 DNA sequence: TGCAGTACCTGGCAGATTAATGAAAAACTGTTTTTT.

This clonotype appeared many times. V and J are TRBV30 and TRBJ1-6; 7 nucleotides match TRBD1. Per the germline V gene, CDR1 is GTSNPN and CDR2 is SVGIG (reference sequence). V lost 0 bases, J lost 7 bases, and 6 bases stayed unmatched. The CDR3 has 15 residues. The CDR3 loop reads CAWSVPDRDNSPLHF. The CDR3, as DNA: TGTGCCTGGAGTGTTCCCGACAGGGACAATTCACCCCTCCACTTT.